The next 20 T cell receptor beta chains were all read from a single sample in a study of preoperative IRX-2 immunotherapy in early breast cancer. Sequencing was performed with immunoSEQ multiplex PCR; in TCRdb, only in-frame clones are kept and a portion is missing. The repertoire has 20,000 to 30,000 clones, about four fifths of them found once; the top ten carry about 2%. The treatment here: preoperative locoregional IRX-2 cytokine immunotherapy. The material was lymph node tissue, obtained before IRX-2 immunotherapy. The receptors stem from a human donor with breast cancer.

V is TRBV14 and J is TRBJ1-4; D is possibly TRBD1 (6 bases). CDR3 length: 16 amino acids. Trimming took off 4 bases at V and 7 bases at J, with 19 bases between the two ends. Germline loops: CDR1 SGHDN, CDR2 FVKESK. Here the CDR3 reads CASSRHGRGGGEKLFF. CDR3 nucleotides: TGTGCCAGCAGCCGACACGGGAGGGGGGGAGGTGAAAAACTGTTTTTT.

This chain joins TRBV6-8 and TRBJ1-1; no clear D gene. CDR1 MNHGY and CDR2 SAAAGT come from the germline V gene. CDR3 length equals 13 residues. With 6 bases removed from V and 4 bases from J, the gap between germline ends came to 12 bases. CDR3 amino acids: CASRGIDFTEAFF. DNA of the CDR3: TGTGCCAGCAGGGGAATTGATTTCACTGAAGCTTTCTTT.

The V call is TRBV28, the J call TRBJ1-1, with a tentative D call TRBD1 (6 bases). The CDR3 extends over 14 amino acids. CDR1 and CDR2 (germline): MDHEN, SYDVKM. The V end lost 6 bases, the J end lost 4 bases, and 15 bases lay between the germline ends. The chain's CDR3 is CASSAGDWTTEAFF. The CDR3 region has the DNA TGTGCCAGCAGCGCAGGGGACTGGACCACTGAAGCTTTCTTT. Full variable domain (outside the CDR3, taken from reference TRBV28 and TRBJ1-1): DVKVTQSSRYLVKRTGEKVFLECVQDMDHENMFWYRQDPGLGLRLIYFSYDVKMKEKGDIPEGYSVSREKKERFSLILESASTNQTSMYLCASSAGDWTTEAFFGQGTRLTVV.

The V and J genes are TRBV6-8 and TRBJ2-1; D is unclear. Trimming stripped 3 bases from V and 0 bases from J, with 12 bases between. In germline, CDR1 is MNHGY, CDR2 SAAAGT. The CDR3 extends over 16 amino acids. In nucleotides, the CDR3 is TGTGCCAGCAGTTATTACGCGCCTAGCTCCTACAATGAGCAGTTCTTC. Encoded protein: CASSYYAPSSYNEQFF.

This clone has just a few counts. J is TRBJ1-1 and V is TRBV15; D call uncertain. The V end lost 5 bases, the J end lost 11 bases, and 21 bases lay between the germline ends. The CDR3 length is 14 residues. The V gene's germline CDR1 is LNHNV and CDR2 YYDKDF (reference sequence). Here the CDR3 reads CATSSRGGRHRAFF. The CDR3 DNA is TGTGCCACCAGCTCCCGCGGCGGTCGTCACCGGGCTTTCTTT.

The V gene is TRBV30, the J gene TRBJ1-5; D remains unclear. CDR1 is GTSNPN and CDR2 is SVGIG in the germline V gene (reference sequence). With 3 bases removed from V and 0 bases from J, the gap between germline ends came to 9 bases. The CDR3 has 14 amino acids. The CDR3 sequence: CAWRTENSNQPQHF. CDR3 DNA sequence: TGTGCCTGGAGGACGGAGAATAGCAATCAGCCCCAGCATTTT.

V is TRBV6-8 and J is TRBJ2-3; 7 bases are shared with TRBD2. Trimming removed 5 bases from V and 2 bases from J; junction bases left unmatched: 10. The CDR3 spans 16 residues. CDR1 is MNHGY and CDR2 is SAAAGT in the germline V gene. DNA of the CDR3: TGTGCCAGCAGTGACGTCCTAGCGGCTATCACAGATACGCAGTATTTT. This translates into CASSDVLAAITDTQYF.

As to this clone: The junction departs from germline at one end; a sequencing error may be responsible. This chain links TRBV15 with TRBJ2-7, with TRBD1 matching 9 bases. There are 14 residues in the CDR3. Per the germline V gene, CDR1 is LNHNV and CDR2 is YYDKDF (reference sequence). Here the CDR3 reads CASSRQGVDYEQYF. CDR3 coding DNA: TGTGCCAGCAGCCGACAGGGGGTGGACTACGAGCAGTACTTC.

This clone appeared once. The chain is built from TRBV28 and TRBJ2-7; TRBD2 matches 10 bases. This CDR3 region has 14 residues. Germline V CDR1 and CDR2: MDHEN, SYDVKM. Germline trimming cut 7 bases from V and 3 bases from J; bases unmatched to any gene: 6. CDR3 nucleotide sequence: TGTGCCAGCATAAAGCGGGGGGGAGGCTACGAGCAGTACTTC. Translation gives CASIKRGGGYEQYF.

CDR3: CASSRDRATEQYF. The CDR3 DNA reads TGTGCCAGCAGCCGCGACAGGGCCACCGAGCAGTACTTC. This sequence joins TRBV7-1 and TRBJ2-7; 7 bases line up with TRBD1. TRBV7-1 is noted as an ORF with a role that remains uncertain. There are 13 residues in the CDR3. The J segment lost 6 bases and the V segment lost 5 bases, leaving 7 bases of the junction unmatched.

The J gene is TRBJ1-6, the V gene TRBV10-2; the D gene is possibly TRBD1 (5 bases). The germline V gene has CDR1 WSHSY and CDR2 SAAADI. V lost 4 bases and J lost 11, with 18 bases in between. The CDR3 has 15 amino acids. CDR3 residues: CASSGETGASTPLHF. CDR3 in DNA: TGCGCCAGCAGTGGGGAGACTGGGGCTAGTACACCCCTCCACTTT.

The gene calls are TRBV22-1 and TRBJ1-5. TRBV22-1 is a documented pseudogene. The CDR3 totals 13 residues. CDR3 DNA sequence: TGTGCCAGCAGTTTAAACGCCAATCAGCCCCAGCATTTT. This encodes CASSLNANQPQHF.

The chain joins TRBV5-1 to TRBJ1-4; 7 bases match TRBD1. The length of the CDR3 is 14 residues. The germline CDR1 and CDR2 sequences are SGHRS and YFSETQ. V shed 5 bases, J shed 8 bases, and the junction held 9 bases outside the gene matches. For the CDR3, the DNA is TGCGCCAGCAGACAAGGGGGCGCGGAGGAAAAACTGTTTTTT. It specifies CASRQGGAEEKLFF.

V gene TRBV6-8 combines with J gene TRBJ1-4, with a possible D match to TRBD1 (5 bases). Between the trimmed V and J ends, which lost 0 bases and 8 bases, there was a span of 13 bases. The CDR3 has 15 amino acids. Germline-derived CDR1 and CDR2 are MNHGY and SAAAGT. Written as DNA, the CDR3 is TGTGCCAGCAGTTACTCGAGAAGGGGAACGGAAAAACTGTTTTTT. Encoded protein: CASSYSRRGTEKLFF.

The J gene is TRBJ2-2, the V gene TRBV19; 7 nucleotides align to TRBD1. The CDR3 spans 16 residues. The V gene end was trimmed by 5 bases and the J gene end by 6 bases; junction bases not matched to a gene: 12. Germline V gives CDR1 LNHDA, CDR2 SQIVND (reference sequence). The CDR3 nucleotides are TGTGCCAGTAGTCCCACAGGGACAGCGGTCCCCGGGGAGCTGTTTTTT. Encoded protein: CASSPTGTAVPGELFF.

The chain employs TRBV5-1 and TRBJ1-5, with D possibly matching TRBD1 (6 bases). The CDR3 has 15 residues. V was shortened by 0 bases and J by 5 bases, with 12 bases between the two germline ends. Looked up from germline, CDR1 is SGHRS and CDR2 is YFSETQ. The CDR3 protein is CASSLAGANYQPQHF. The CDR3 DNA sequence: TGCGCCAGCAGCTTGGCAGGGGCGAATTATCAGCCCCAGCATTTT.

The gene calls are TRBV5-1 and TRBJ2-5, with D tentatively TRBD2 (5 bases). V was shortened by 3 bases and J by 0 bases, with 12 bases between the two germline ends. The CDR3 totals 15 residues. CDR1 SGHRS and CDR2 YFSETQ come from the germline V gene. As DNA, the CDR3 is TGCGCCAGCAGCTCCTCCGGACTGAACCAAGAGACCCAGTACTTC. Translating it yields CASSSSGLNQETQYF.

The rearrangement uses TRBV5-1 and TRBJ1-2; D is uncertain. This CDR3 is built from 15 residues. The V end was cut by 1 base, the J end by 2 bases, with 12 bases between. CDR1 and CDR2 (germline): SGHRS, YFSETQ. CDR3 amino acids: CASSLSRRVNYGYTF. In DNA form, the CDR3 reads TGCGCCAGCAGCTTGAGCAGGAGAGTCAACTATGGCTACACCTTC.

The chain carries TRBV28 and TRBJ2-1; weak D call: TRBD2 (5 bases). V was pared by 11 bases and J by 8 bases, with 19 bases between. This CDR3 contains 13 residues. Germline V gene sequence: CDR1 MDHEN, CDR2 SYDVKM. CDR3 in amino acids: CACKGLFVHEQFF. CDR3 nucleotides: TGTGCCTGTAAAGGACTCTTTGTCCATGAGCAGTTCTTC.

This clone came up a few times. The rearrangement links TRBV11-3 to TRBJ2-7, with TRBD2 matching over 10 bases. The CDR3 totals 15 residues. The V segment lost 1 base and the J segment 3 bases; nucleotides outside the gene matches: 3. Germline-derived CDR1 and CDR2 are SGHNT and YENEEA. The CDR3, as DNA: TGTGCCAGCAGCTTAGTAACTAGCGGGATCTACGAGCAGTACTTC. This codes for CASSLVTSGIYEQYF.